This T cell receptor beta chain was sequenced during a study of patients and donors after allogeneic stem cell transplantation. The CDR3 consists of 14 residues. CDR1 MNHNS and CDR2 SASEGT come from the germline V gene. V was cut by 5 bases and J by 4 bases, with 14 bases left in between. TCRdb reprocessed the RT-PCR reads via MiXCR and lists one record per CDR3 protein. The data hold hundreds of thousands of distinct CDR3 sequences, with 16% observed a single time. Material: blood, either unsorted or a sorted T cell fraction (not recorded which). V is TRBV6-1 and J is TRBJ1-2, with D perhaps TRBD1 (5 bases). The clonotype comes from a human donor who was either an allogeneic HSCT recipient or a stem cell or donor lymphocyte infusion donor (not recorded which). It is not recorded whose cells these are; they may come from a transplant donor. The DNA for the CDR3 is TGTGCCAGCAGTCGAAACGACAGAGCCTATGGCTACACCTTC. This codes for CASSRNDRAYGYTF.